The clone carrying this T cell receptor (beta chain) was picked up a small number of times. The CDR3 length is 14 residues. Germline loops: CDR1 DFQATT, CDR2 SNEGSKA (reference sequence). Trimming took 0 bases from V and 8 from J, leaving 13 bases between them. Sample barcodes and UMIs were carried by the TCR alpha and TCR beta cDNA libraries that 5'RACE generated with constant-segment primers. Each CDR3 protein is one row after TCRdb ran MiXCR on the 5' RACE reads. The sample includes a few hundred thousand distinct CDR3 sequences, around a fifth of them seen just once. This sample is part of a study of T-cell memory formation after mild COVID-19.

This TCR was sampled from an adult woman who had mild COVID-19 (a few samples of this study predate the infection). Cell type and time point are not known. Material: PBMCs or a T cell subset sorted from them (not recorded which). The J gene is TRBJ2-2, the V gene TRBV20-1, with a possible D match to TRBD2 (6 bases). This CDR3 is CSARDFSSAGELFF. For the CDR3, the DNA is TGCAGTGCTAGAGATTTCTCTAGCGCGGGGGAGCTGTTTTTT.